These 28 T cell receptor beta chains were all obtained from the same sample, sequenced in a study of blood T cell repertoires in COVID-19. Profiling relied on immunoSEQ multiplex PCR, and the TCRdb table lists in-frame clones only, not all of them. Of under 150,000 clones in the sample, approximately 87% were seen once. Sequencing was done on a sample of PBMCs or T cells enriched from blood (not recorded which). The source of these receptors is a middle-aged man in a cohort exposed to, infected with or recovered from COVID-19 (not recorded which).

This chain uses TRBV6-5 with TRBJ2-5, with 8 bases matching TRBD2. Germline V gives CDR1 MNHEY, CDR2 SVGAGI. This CDR3 spans 15 amino acids. J was trimmed by 1 base and V by 6 bases; bases with no gene match: 7. The CDR3 is CASSPSGGPQETQYF. Here the CDR3 DNA reads TGTGCCAGCAGCCCAAGCGGGGGACCCCAAGAGACCCAGTACTTC.

J is TRBJ1-2 and V is TRBV19; 10 positions agree with TRBD1. V shed 5 bases, J shed 5 bases, and the junction held 8 bases outside the gene matches. Germline loops: CDR1 LNHDA, CDR2 SQIVND (reference sequence). The length of the CDR3 is 15 residues. CDR3 sequence reads: CASSRQDRGAYGYTF. In DNA, the CDR3 is TGTGCCAGTAGTCGCCAGGACAGGGGGGCTTATGGCTACACCTTC.

The V and J genes are TRBV6-5 and TRBJ2-1, with TRBD2 as a possible D gene (6 bases). V gave up 4 bases and J gave up 2 bases, with 9 bases separating them. Germline values: CDR1 MNHEY, CDR2 SVGAGI. CDR3 length: 14 amino acids. CDR3 DNA sequence: TGTGCCAGCAGTTCCTCTAGCGCCTACAATGAGCAGTTCTTC. Amino acid sequence: CASSSSSAYNEQFF.

V usage is TRBV5-1 and J usage is TRBJ2-2; 7 bases match TRBD2. The length of the CDR3 is 15 residues. Unmatched junction bases numbered 5, after V lost 0 bases and J lost 6 bases. Germline V gives CDR1 SGHRS, CDR2 YFSETQ. DNA of the CDR3: TGCGCCAGCAGCTTGGCCGGCGGGAGTTCCGGGGAGCTGTTTTTT. Its protein product is CASSLAGGSSGELFF.

The rearrangement uses TRBV27 and TRBJ2-7; D is unclear. The V gene lost 4 bases and the J gene lost 7 bases, with 8 bases spanning the gap. CDR3 length: 11 residues. The germline V gene has CDR1 MNHEY and CDR2 SMNVEV (reference sequence). This CDR3 is CASSSGLEQYF. The DNA for the CDR3 is TGTGCCAGCAGTTCCGGTTTGGAGCAGTACTTC.

This chain links TRBV6-6 with TRBJ1-5, with D possibly TRBD1 on 6 matching bases. V lost 5 bases to trimming and J lost 5 bases, with 16 bases between them. The CDR3 spans 15 residues. The germline V gene encodes CDR1 MNHNY and CDR2 SVGAGI (reference sequence). The CDR3 region has the DNA TGTGCCAGCAGTCGAACAGGGTTGGGGTATCAGCCCCAGCATTTT. Residues: CASSRTGLGYQPQHF.

The V call is TRBV7-9, the J call TRBJ2-1; TRBD2 is a possible D gene (7 bases). The germline V and J ends were trimmed by 5 bases and 13 bases, with 21 bases remaining between them. Germline values: CDR1 SEHNR, CDR2 FQNEAQ (reference sequence). This CDR3 has 14 residues. CDR3 DNA sequence: TGTGCCAGCAGCCCCGAGGGGGGAGGGCTTGGCCAGTTCTTC. Translation gives CASSPEGGGLGQFF.

The chain couples TRBV5-1 to TRBJ2-1, with D tentatively TRBD2 (6 bases). Germline V gene data show CDR1 as SGHRS and CDR2 as YFSETQ. The CDR3 is 14 residues long. V lost 0 bases to trimming and J lost 10 bases, with 14 bases between them. The CDR3 sequence is CASSLGDSLSEQFF. CDR3 bases: TGCGCCAGCAGCTTGGGGGACTCATTATCCGAGCAGTTCTTC.

V usage is TRBV7-9 and J usage is TRBJ2-2, with 10 bases that match TRBD2. This CDR3 contains 16 residues. Germline CDR1 SEHNR, CDR2 FQNEAQ (reference sequence). With 2 bases clipped from V and 5 bases from J, the junction kept 5 bases outside the gene matches. The CDR3 DNA sequence: TGTGCCAGCAGCTTAAGGGCTAGCGGGGGAACCGGGGAGCTGTTTTTT. It encodes CASSLRASGGTGELFF.

The V and J genes are TRBV18 and TRBJ1-3, with TRBD1 as a possible D gene (5 bases). V was trimmed by 3 bases and J by 4 bases, leaving 19 bases between them. Germline V gene lookup returns CDR1 KGHSH and CDR2 LQKENI. This CDR3 has 17 amino acids. The CDR3 spells CASSPQPAGSAGNTIYF. The CDR3 nucleotides read TGTGCCAGCTCACCCCAACCTGCAGGGTCGGCAGGAAACACCATATATTTT. Full variable domain (rest looked up from reference TRBV18 and TRBJ1-3): NAGVMQNPRHLVRRRGQEARLRCSPMKGHSHVYWYRQLPEEGLKFMVYLQKENIIDESGMPKERFSAEFPKEGPSILRIQQVVRGDSAAYFCASSPQPAGSAGNTIYFGEGSWLTVV.

The chain carries TRBV3-1 (or the pseudogene TRBV3-2) and TRBJ2-5; D is ambiguous. Trimming took 6 bases from V and 5 from J, leaving 22 bases between them. In germline, CDR1 is LGHDT, CDR2 YNNKEL (reference sequence). The CDR3 covers 16 residues. The CDR3 DNA reads TGTGCCAGCAGGGAAGTTCTAGGCCTAGGAAGGGAGACCCAGTACTTC. It encodes CASREVLGLGRETQYF.

This clone was counted only a few times. No conserved phenylalanine or tryptophan is present at the end of the CDR3, so a read error is the likely explanation. The DNA is omitted, as the CDR3 cannot be located on it reliably, and the CDR3 follows TCRdb's listing. The chain combines TRBV5-8 with TRBJ2-2; the D segment call TRBD1 is taken from the table without a DNA check. Germline V gene data show CDR1 as SGHTS and CDR2 as YDEGEE. Including both end residues, the CDR3 is 11 amino acids long. The CDR3 sequence: CASSFPLGSSQ.

The count of this clone is one. The chain joins TRBV6-5 to TRBJ1-4, with 7 nucleotides matching TRBD1. V shed 7 bases and J 7 bases; nucleotides not matched to a gene: 9. Germline CDR1 MNHEY, CDR2 SVGAGI. This CDR3 contains 14 residues. CDR3 in amino acids: CASNDRQGGEKLFF. The DNA of the CDR3 is TGTGCCAGCAACGACAGACAGGGTGGTGAAAAACTGTTTTTT.

The chain joins TRBV4-3 to TRBJ2-2; possible D gene TRBD1, 5 bases. Germline V gene data show CDR1 as LGHNA and CDR2 as YSLEER. CDR3 length: 14 residues. V was cut by 1 base and J by 5 bases, with 8 bases left in between. The CDR3 spells CASSQGAGTGELFF. CDR3 bases: TGCGCCAGCAGCCAAGGGGCAGGGACCGGGGAGCTGTTTTTT.

The chain employs TRBV29-1 and TRBJ2-2, with 9 bases lining up with TRBD2. CDR1 is SQVTM, CDR2 ANQGSEA, per germline. The CDR3 runs 15 residues. The V segment lost 6 bases and the J segment 5 bases; nucleotides outside the gene matches: 10. CDR3 in DNA: TGCAGCGTACGGCGGGAGGGAACTGGGACCGGGGAGCTGTTTTTT. Protein: CSVRREGTGTGELFF.

This sequence joins TRBV5-6 and TRBJ1-3; 7 bases fit TRBD1. The CDR3 spans 14 residues. The V gene's germline CDR1 is SGHDT and CDR2 YYEEEE. V lost 2 bases to trimming and J lost 2 bases; unmatched junction nucleotides: 1. This CDR3 is CASSFRGPGNTIYF. DNA of the CDR3: TGTGCCAGCAGCTTTAGGGGGCCTGGAAACACCATATATTTT.

The chain carries TRBV2 and TRBJ1-1; TRBD1 is a possible D gene (6 bases). The length of the CDR3 is 13 residues. In germline, CDR1 is SNHLY, CDR2 FYNNEI. The V gene lost 9 bases and the J gene lost 0 bases, with 11 bases spanning the gap. CDR3 region: CASRTEMNTEAFF. The CDR3 DNA reads TGTGCCAGTAGGACAGAGATGAACACTGAAGCTTTCTTT.

The chain combines TRBV6-2 or TRBV6-3 with TRBJ2-3; D call uncertain. The CDR3 has 14 amino acids. V was clipped by 0 bases and J by 0 bases, with 4 bases between them. CDR1 is MNHEY and CDR2 is SVGEGT in the germline V gene. The CDR3 DNA sequence: TGTGCCAGCAGTTACTCGACTAGCACAGATACGCAGTATTTT. This translates into CASSYSTSTDTQYF.

The chain employs TRBV27 and TRBJ2-7; no definite D call. Trimming took 2 bases from V and 0 from J, leaving 11 bases between them. The CDR3 runs to 15 residues. The germline V gene has CDR1 MNHEY and CDR2 SMNVEV (reference sequence). CDR3 region: CASSLDAGDSYEQYF. The CDR3 nucleotides are TGTGCCAGCAGTTTAGACGCCGGAGACTCCTACGAGCAGTACTTC.

This sequence joins TRBV7-6 and TRBJ1-1; perhaps TRBD1 as D (6 bases). Germline V CDR1 and CDR2: SGHVS, FNYEAQ. The V end was cut by 5 bases, the J end by 1 base, with 14 bases between. This CDR3 has 15 residues. CDR3 sequence reads: CASSGSGGANTEAFF. The CDR3 nucleotides are TGTGCCAGCAGCGGCTCGGGGGGGGCGAACACTGAAGCTTTCTTT.

This sequence joins TRBV19 and TRBJ1-5; D possibly corresponds to TRBD1 (5 bases). The CDR3 length is 14 residues. Germline V gene lookup returns CDR1 LNHDA and CDR2 SQIVND (reference sequence). V lost 6 bases and J lost 3, with 12 bases in between. In nucleotides, the CDR3 is TGTGCCAGTAGAAAACAGGATGACAATCAGCCCCAGCATTTT. Amino acid sequence: CASRKQDDNQPQHF.

The CDR3 spells CASSSGLAGGQTDTDTQYF. The CDR3 DNA is TGTGCCAGTAGTTCCGGCCTTGCGGGAGGGCAAACGGACACAGATACGCAGTATTTT. The chain combines TRBV19 with TRBJ2-3; TRBD2 agrees at 9 bases. Trimming removed 5 bases from V and 2 bases from J; junction bases left unmatched: 17. Germline CDR1 LNHDA, CDR2 SQIVND (reference sequence). CDR3 length: 19 residues. The complete variable domain, with remaining parts taken from reference TRBV19 and TRBJ2-3, reads DGGITQSPKYLFRKEGQNVTLSCEQNLNHDAMYWYRQDPGQGLRLIYYSQIVNDFQKGDIAEGYSVSREKKESFPLTVTSAQKNPTAFYLCASSSGLAGGQTDTDTQYFGPGTRLTVL.

The V and J genes are TRBV4-1 and TRBJ1-1, with D unclear. Trimming shortened V by 0 bases and J by 5 bases, and 13 bases separated the two germline ends. CDR1 and CDR2 (germline): MGHRA, YSYEKL. This CDR3 is 15 amino acids long. This chain's CDR3 is CASSQDGGLRTEAFF. Written as DNA, the CDR3 is TGCGCCAGCAGCCAAGATGGAGGTTTAAGGACTGAAGCTTTCTTT.

V gene TRBV4-3 combines with J gene TRBJ2-2, with 10 bases lining up with TRBD2. Germline loops: CDR1 LGHNA, CDR2 YSLEER. The CDR3 is 15 amino acids. V lost 0 bases and J lost 8; bases outside the gene matches: 3. CDR3 in amino acids: CASSQEASGGGELFF. The CDR3 DNA reads TGCGCCAGCAGCCAAGAAGCTAGCGGGGGTGGGGAGCTGTTTTTT.

The chain couples TRBV10-3 to TRBJ1-5; 7 positions agree with TRBD1. V lost 10 bases to trimming and J lost 2 bases; unmatched junction nucleotides: 8. The CDR3 sequence is 14 residues long. Germline V gene lookup returns CDR1 ENHRY and CDR2 SYGVKD. CDR3 sequence reads: CATWDSNGNQPQHF. The CDR3 nucleotides read TGTGCCACCTGGGACAGTAATGGCAATCAGCCCCAGCATTTT.

This clone was recorded only once. The genes are TRBV28 and TRBJ1-2; TRBD1 aligns across 10 bases. The CDR3 covers 14 residues. V lost 5 bases to trimming and J lost 6 bases; unmatched junction nucleotides: 6. In germline, CDR1 is MDHEN, CDR2 SYDVKM. CDR3 in DNA: TGTGCCAGCAGTCCCTCGGACAGGGGGGATGGCTACACCTTC. This translates into CASSPSDRGDGYTF.

The rearrangement links TRBV19 to TRBJ2-2; 7 positions match TRBD1. The trim removed 4 bases at V and 5 bases at J, leaving 10 bases unmatched. This CDR3 region has 16 residues. Germline V gene lookup returns CDR1 LNHDA and CDR2 SQIVND (reference sequence). The CDR3 sequence: CASSSWTGLETGELFF. The DNA of the CDR3 is TGTGCCAGTAGTAGCTGGACAGGACTCGAGACCGGGGAGCTGTTTTTT. Full variable domain (remainder filled in from reference TRBV19 and TRBJ2-2): DGGITQSPKYLFRKEGQNVTLSCEQNLNHDAMYWYRQDPGQGLRLIYYSQIVNDFQKGDIAEGYSVSREKKESFPLTVTSAQKNPTAFYLCASSSWTGLETGELFFGEGSRLTVL.

The chain links TRBV4-2 to TRBJ2-1; 7 bases are a match to TRBD1. The CDR3 has 15 residues. J gave up 6 bases and V 0 bases, and 5 bases lay outside the gene matches. The germline V gene encodes CDR1 LGHNA and CDR2 YNFKEQ. In nucleotides, the CDR3 is TGTGCCAGCAGCCAAGATAGGGCAGGGGGCAATGAGCAGTTCTTC. This translates into CASSQDRAGGNEQFF.